The entry that follows covers one T cell receptor beta chain sequence. The data stem from a study of blood T cell repertoires in COVID-19. The overall study: Spain, Italy and the United States supplied samples that represented acute and convalescent COVID-19.

The V and J ends lost 5 bases and 7 bases respectively, with 11 bases between them. The CDR3 has 13 residues. As originally analysed: Researchers report that nucleated cell counts were estimated from reference gene primer amplification. Sequenced by immunoSEQ multiplex PCR; TCRdb stores in-frame clones only, minus some. V, J and clone size derive from that table, while D and trimming were established from the DNA sequence. The data hold about 210,000 clones, with roughly 88% observed a single time. The chain joins TRBV12-3 or TRBV12-4 to TRBJ1-4; no definite D call. This clonotype was sampled from a young man with active or convalescent COVID-19. Material: peripheral blood. The CDR3 region has the DNA TGTGCCAGCAGTGGGCGAGGAGGTGAAAAACTGTTTTTT. Translation: CASSGRGGEKLFF.